This record looks at one T cell receptor beta chain sequence and its context. This sample was included in a study of OX40 agonist ivuxolimab in advanced cancers. Study-level information: Mean age approximately 61 years, range roughly 20 to 85; 82.7% male.

This CDR3 has 14 amino acids. V was shortened by 5 bases and J by 3 bases, with 14 bases between the two germline ends. CDR1 is SGHTA, CDR2 FQGNSA, per germline. Repertoires were generated with immunoSEQ multiplex PCR, while TCRdb's copy carries only in-frame clones and drops some. The sample yields 65,000 to 75,000 clones, 89% seen once. This sequence originates from an adult with an advanced solid tumor such as melanoma, head and neck, liver or kidney cancer. The source material was CD4+ or CD8+ T cells sorted from blood, sampled in a trial of the OX40 agonist ivuxolimab. V gene TRBV7-2 combines with J gene TRBJ2-7, with a possible D match to TRBD1 (6 bases). DNA for the CDR3: TGTGCCAGCAGCCCGACAGGACCCCGCTACGAGCAGTACTTC. It yields the protein CASSPTGPRYEQYF.